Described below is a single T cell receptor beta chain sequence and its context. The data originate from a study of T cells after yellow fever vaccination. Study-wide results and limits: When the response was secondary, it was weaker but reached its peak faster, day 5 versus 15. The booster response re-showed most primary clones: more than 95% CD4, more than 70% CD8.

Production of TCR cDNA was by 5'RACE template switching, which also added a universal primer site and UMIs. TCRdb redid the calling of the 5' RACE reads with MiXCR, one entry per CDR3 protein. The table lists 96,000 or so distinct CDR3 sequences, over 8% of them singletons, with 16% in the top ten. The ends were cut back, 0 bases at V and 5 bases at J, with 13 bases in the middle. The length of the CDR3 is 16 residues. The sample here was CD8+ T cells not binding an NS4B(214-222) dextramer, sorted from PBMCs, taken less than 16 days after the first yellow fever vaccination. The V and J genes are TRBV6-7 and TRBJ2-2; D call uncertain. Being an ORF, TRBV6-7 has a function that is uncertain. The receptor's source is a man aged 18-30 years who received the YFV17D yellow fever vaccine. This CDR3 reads CASSYSRGSWTGELFF. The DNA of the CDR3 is TGTGCCAGCAGTTACTCGAGAGGATCGTGGACCGGGGAGCTGTTTTTT.